In its sample, the clone carrying this TCR beta chain was seen many times. Its antigen remains unknown. V shed 1 base and J shed 7 bases, with 11 bases lying between them. Germline assignment: CDR1 DFQATT and CDR2 SNEGSKA (reference sequence). The CDR3 is made up of 14 amino acids. Disease in donors with ophthalmopathy had moderate-to-severe activity, CAS ≥3, NOSPECS ≥4 and under 3 months' duration. PBMCs were density-gradient isolated from around 10 ml fresh blood. The sample comes from a study of Graves' ophthalmopathy and Graves' hyperthyroidism. Amplifying from RNA transcripts, the study obtained TCR beta CDR3 regions. A first-round RT-PCR used HTBI primers, followed by a second-round multiplex PCR. From the multiplex PCR reads, TCRdb called clonotypes with MiXCR, one entry per CDR3 protein. The table lists roughly 220,000 distinct CDR3 sequences, around 50% of them singletons, with approximately 44% in the top ten.

General observations from the study: Thyroid clonotypes that were expanded above 0.001 frequency mostly also appeared in blood.

This sequence originates from an adult man with Graves' ophthalmopathy. Sequenced: peripheral blood. The J gene is TRBJ2-6, the V gene TRBV20-1; D ambiguous. CDR3 in amino acids: CSARARHIANVLTF. In DNA form, the CDR3 reads TGCAGTGCTAGAGCAAGACACATCGCCAACGTCCTGACTTTC.